This entry lists 25 T cell receptor beta chains sequenced from one sample in a study of blood T cell repertoires in COVID-19. Using immunoSEQ multiplex PCR, the repertoire was profiled, and TCRdb retains in-frame clones only, with some absent. The data hold 120,000 to 150,000 clones, with under 90% observed a single time. The sample was peripheral blood. The receptors here all came from a human donor in a cohort sampled during active COVID-19.

The genes are TRBV5-4 and TRBJ2-5, with TRBD1 matching 9 bases. Trimming at V came to 4 bases and at J to 4 bases, leaving 8 bases not matched to a gene. The length of the CDR3 is 15 residues. Germline-derived CDR1 and CDR2 are SGHNT and YYREEE (reference sequence). The CDR3 DNA follows: TGTGCCAGCAGCGGGGGGCCGGACAGGGGAGAGACCCAGTACTTC. As protein: CASSGGPDRGETQYF.

The chain links TRBV4-1 to TRBJ2-1; D is perhaps TRBD2 (6 bases). Looked up from germline, CDR1 is MGHRA and CDR2 is YSYEKL. Deletions cut 2 bases from V and 0 bases from J, with 11 bases between. The CDR3 is made up of 16 amino acids. This CDR3 is CASSQWAGSSYNEQFF. The CDR3 DNA is TGCGCCAGCAGCCAATGGGCGGGGAGCTCCTACAATGAGCAGTTCTTC.

A single count supports this clone. The V and J genes are TRBV7-8 and TRBJ2-5, with a weak D call TRBD2 (5 bases). V gave up 1 base and J gave up 5 bases, with 23 bases separating them. Germline assignment: CDR1 SGHVS and CDR2 FQNEAQ. This CDR3 has 18 amino acids. CDR3 loop: CASSLGWTQTPVVETQYF. The DNA for the CDR3 is TGTGCCAGCAGCTTAGGATGGACTCAGACCCCCGTGGTGGAGACCCAGTACTTC.

V is TRBV12-3 or TRBV12-4 and J is TRBJ1-1; D ambiguous. This CDR3 contains 12 residues. Trimming removed 6 bases at V and 3 bases at J, with 8 bases between. The CDR3 spells CASSSRYTEAFF. DNA of the CDR3: TGTGCCAGCAGCTCGAGGTACACTGAAGCTTTCTTT.

In its sample, this clone was seen once. The gene calls are TRBV4-2 and TRBJ2-3; TRBD2 aligns across 10 bases. Germline V gives CDR1 LGHNA, CDR2 YNFKEQ. J gave up 14 bases and V 0 bases, and 5 bases lay outside the gene matches. This CDR3 is built from 13 residues. Here the CDR3 reads CASSQDLSGRGYF. For the CDR3, the DNA is TGTGCCAGCAGCCAAGATCTAAGCGGGAGGGGGTATTTT.

This clone was counted only a few times. The chain couples TRBV11-3 to TRBJ2-7; 13 nucleotides agree with TRBD2. There are 15 residues in the CDR3. Losses at the gene ends were 3 bases for V and 2 bases for J; bases not matched to a gene: 1. Germline V gene lookup returns CDR1 SGHNT and CDR2 YENEEA. The CDR3 is CASSFTSGGAYEQYF. The CDR3 nucleotides read TGTGCCAGCAGCTTCACTAGCGGGGGGGCCTACGAGCAGTACTTC.

The V and J genes are TRBV3-1 (or the pseudogene TRBV3-2) and TRBJ2-1; 13 bases are a match to TRBD2. CDR3 length: 15 residues. J gave up 7 bases and V 4 bases, and 4 bases lay outside the gene matches. CDR1 and CDR2 from the germline V gene are LGHDT and YNNKEL (reference sequence). CDR3 sequence: CASSPVGLAGNEQFF. Here the CDR3 DNA reads TGTGCCAGCAGCCCAGTGGGACTAGCGGGGAATGAGCAGTTCTTC.

The V call is TRBV5-1, the J call TRBJ1-2, with D maybe TRBD1 (6 bases). Germline CDR1 and CDR2: SGHRS and YFSETQ. Trimming left V 2 bases short and J 4 bases short, with 18 bases between. There are 16 residues in the CDR3. The CDR3 loop is CASSFTPTGSSYGYTF. CDR3 in DNA: TGCGCCAGCAGCTTTACTCCTACAGGGAGTAGCTATGGCTACACCTTC. The entire variable domain, with the rest obtained from reference TRBV5-1 and TRBJ1-2, is as follows: KAGVTQTPRYLIKTRGQQVTLSCSPISGHRSVSWYQQTPGQGLQFLFEYFSETQRNKGNFPGRFSGRQFSNSRSEMNVSTLELGDSALYLCASSFTPTGSSYGYTFGSGTRLTVV.

The genes are TRBV27 and TRBJ2-7; TRBD1 matches 7 bases. Germline lookup yields CDR1 MNHEY and CDR2 SMNVEV (reference sequence). The V gene end was trimmed by 8 bases and the J gene end by 7 bases; junction bases not matched to a gene: 14. The CDR3 extends over 14 amino acids. Written as DNA, the CDR3 is TGTGCCAGCGCTCTTGGACCATCACAGGGGGAGCAGTACTTC. Protein sequence: CASALGPSQGEQYF.

V and J are TRBV5-8 and TRBJ2-3, with D unclear. CDR1 and CDR2 from the germline V gene are SGHTS and YDEGEE. The CDR3 consists of 14 residues. V shed 4 bases and J shed 5 bases, with 14 bases lying between them. The CDR3 sequence: CASSLSTSRDTQYF. CDR3 DNA: TGTGCCAGCAGCCTGAGCACGTCGAGAGATACGCAGTATTTT.

This clone was recorded a few times. The CDR3 DNA is TGTGCCAGCAGCGAACGGTCTTATGGCTACACCTTC. It translates to CASSERSYGYTF. The gene calls are TRBV3-1 (or the pseudogene TRBV3-2) and TRBJ1-2; D gene uncertain. This CDR3 region has 12 residues. Germline lookup yields CDR1 LGHDT and CDR2 YNNKEL (reference sequence). V was cut by 5 bases and J by 5 bases, with 9 bases left in between.

This chain joins TRBV9 and TRBJ2-1; D is uncertain. Germline loops: CDR1 SGDLS, CDR2 YYNGEE. This CDR3 is 16 amino acids long. Trimming left V 2 bases short and J 2 bases short, with 14 bases between. CDR3 amino acids: CASSVGLEGTYNEQFF. DNA of the CDR3: TGTGCCAGCAGCGTGGGCTTAGAAGGTACCTACAATGAGCAGTTCTTC.

This clone turned up a few times. This chain uses TRBV30 with TRBJ1-5; D is possibly TRBD1 (6 bases). V was trimmed by 4 bases and J by 3 bases, leaving 16 bases between them. Germline CDR1 reads GTSNPN; CDR2 reads SVGIG (reference sequence). The CDR3 loop spans 15 amino acids. The chain's CDR3 is CAWKGRGHLNQPQHF. Here the CDR3 DNA reads TGTGCCTGGAAAGGCAGGGGACATCTCAATCAGCCCCAGCATTTT.

The gene calls are TRBV11-2 and TRBJ2-1; TRBD2 is a possible D gene (5 bases). From germline, CDR1 is SGHAT and CDR2 FQNNGV. V dropped 1 base and J dropped 4 bases, with 11 bases sitting between them. The CDR3 extends over 15 amino acids. DNA for the CDR3: TGTGCCAGCAGCTTAGGGAGTTCGGGGTACAATGAGCAGTTCTTC. Its protein is CASSLGSSGYNEQFF.

The rearrangement joins TRBV28 to TRBJ1-2, with 12 bases identical to TRBD1. CDR3 size: 14 residues. Germline-derived CDR1 and CDR2 are MDHEN and SYDVKM. V dropped 10 bases and J dropped 7; count of bases not matched to a gene: 10. CDR3 sequence reads: CAISQGQGAGGYTF. The CDR3, as DNA: TGTGCCATCTCCCAGGGACAGGGGGCAGGTGGCTACACCTTC.

This chain uses TRBV7-9 with TRBJ1-1; tentative D call: TRBD1 (6 bases). This CDR3 is 13 amino acids long. Germline-derived CDR1 and CDR2 are SEHNR and FQNEAQ (reference sequence). Trimming stripped 1 base from V and 11 bases from J, with 14 bases between. CDR3 in amino acids: CASSLEQGGGAFF. The CDR3 coding sequence is TGTGCCAGCAGCTTAGAACAGGGTGGTGGGGCTTTCTTT.

This chain connects TRBV27 to TRBJ1-4; 9 bases match TRBD1. Looked up from germline, CDR1 is MNHEY and CDR2 is SMNVEV (reference sequence). Trimming cost V 8 bases and J 3 bases; bases outside gene matches: 7. The CDR3 is made up of 15 amino acids. As DNA, the CDR3 is TGTGCCAGCGGACAGGGGACAATGGCTAATGAAAAACTGTTTTTT. It encodes CASGQGTMANEKLFF.

The chain uses TRBV3-1 (or the pseudogene TRBV3-2) and TRBJ2-6; 7 bases align to TRBD1. V gave up 2 bases and J gave up 3 bases; unmatched junction bases: 13. The CDR3 is 19 residues long. CDR1 and CDR2 (germline): LGHDT, YNNKEL (reference sequence). This chain's CDR3 is CASSQLPKTGRSGANVLTF. As DNA, the CDR3 is TGTGCCAGCAGCCAACTACCCAAGACAGGGCGTAGTGGGGCCAACGTCCTGACTTTC.

V and J are TRBV19 and TRBJ1-2; D is perhaps TRBD1 (5 bases). Germline V gives CDR1 LNHDA, CDR2 SQIVND (reference sequence). This CDR3 is 14 amino acids long. Trimming took off 0 bases at V and 0 bases at J, with 5 bases between the two ends. CDR3 region: CASSIDRANYGYTF. The CDR3 bases are TGTGCCAGTAGTATAGACAGGGCTAACTATGGCTACACCTTC.

Here the CDR3 DNA reads TGCGCCAGCAGCTGGACAGTCACAGATACGCAGTATTTT. It yields the protein CASSWTVTDTQYF. V gene TRBV5-1 combines with J gene TRBJ2-3; tentative D call: TRBD1 (6 bases). Germline CDR1 and CDR2: SGHRS and YFSETQ. The CDR3 totals 13 residues. V lost 3 bases and J lost 2, with 7 bases in between. The full variable domain, rest sourced from reference TRBV5-1 and TRBJ2-3, is KAGVTQTPRYLIKTRGQQVTLSCSPISGHRSVSWYQQTPGQGLQFLFEYFSETQRNKGNFPGRFSGRQFSNSRSEMNVSTLELGDSALYLCASSWTVTDTQYFGPGTRLTVL.

J is TRBJ2-3 and V is TRBV10-1, with TRBD2 matching over 11 bases. Germline lookup yields CDR1 WNHNN and CDR2 SYGVQD (reference sequence). Trimming at V came to 3 bases and at J to 2 bases, leaving 7 bases not matched to a gene. This CDR3 contains 17 residues. In DNA, the CDR3 is TGCGCCAGCAGTGAAGGTAGCGGGGGGGCAGACACAGATACGCAGTATTTT. Its translation: CASSEGSGGADTDTQYF.

In its sample, this clone was seen once. This sequence joins TRBV2 and TRBJ1-1, with D unclear. Trimming removed 2 bases from V and 7 bases from J, with 11 bases in between. CDR3 length: 13 residues. Germline loops: CDR1 SNHLY, CDR2 FYNNEI. This chain's CDR3 is CASSEFQVGEAFF. The CDR3 nucleotides read TGTGCCAGCAGTGAATTCCAGGTGGGTGAAGCTTTCTTT.

J is TRBJ2-3 and V is TRBV5-1, with 10 nucleotides matching TRBD2. This CDR3 has 17 amino acids. Germline loops: CDR1 SGHRS, CDR2 YFSETQ. Trimming removed 10 bases from V and 6 bases from J; junction bases left unmatched: 20. The CDR3 reads CAGSRDASGSGEDTQYF. The DNA for the CDR3 is TGCGCCGGGTCGAGGGATGCTAGCGGGAGTGGAGAGGATACGCAGTATTTT.

This clone has only one observation. The DNA of the CDR3 is TGTGCCAGCAGTCTGACAGAGAACTATGGCTACACCTTC. The encoded protein is CASSLTENYGYTF. V usage is TRBV28 and J usage is TRBJ1-2; the D gene is possibly TRBD1 (5 bases). The CDR3 extends over 13 amino acids. The germline V and J ends were trimmed by 5 bases and 2 bases, with 9 bases remaining between them. The V gene's germline CDR1 is MDHEN and CDR2 SYDVKM.

The rearrangement uses TRBV6-5 and TRBJ1-2; D possibly corresponds to TRBD1 (5 bases). CDR1 and CDR2 from the germline V gene are MNHEY and SVGAGI. CDR3 size: 13 residues. V shed 6 bases and J shed 5 bases, with 13 bases lying between them. CDR3 amino acids: CASRTGLAYGYTF. In DNA, the CDR3 is TGTGCCAGCAGAACGGGACTCGCGTATGGCTACACCTTC.